The present entry profiles one TCR beta chain with its context. Its antigen is currently unknown. TCRdb passed the RT-PCR reads through MiXCR, listing each CDR3 protein once. The data show approximately 530,000 distinct CDR3 sequences, less than 10% seen once. The sample is drawn from a study of response to subunit inactivated influenza vaccine. The CDR3 has 14 residues. Losses at the gene ends were 2 bases for V and 10 bases for J; bases not matched to a gene: 8. The germline gives CDR1 GTSNPN, CDR2 SVGIG (reference sequence). Study conclusions and caveats: A suggestion made by the authors is that each seasonal influenza vaccination recruits few new T cells.

The chain links TRBV30 to TRBJ1-6, with 7 bases fitting TRBD1. This receptor was identified in a man between 45 and 75 years old who received an inactivated influenza vaccine. The sample here was PBMCs from blood, taken about 23 months after vaccination. The CDR3 nucleotides read TGTGCCTGGAGTAGACAGGGTAACGGATCACCCCTCCACTTT. The encoded protein is CAWSRQGNGSPLHF.